These T cell receptor beta chains were read from a single sample in a study of OX40 agonist ivuxolimab in advanced cancers. Sequencing used immunoSEQ multiplex PCR; TCRdb keeps in-frame clones, though not all of them. Of roughly 66,000 clones detected, roughly 80% appear once; the ten largest clones hold roughly 2.3%. The source was CD4+ or CD8+ T cells sorted from blood, collected in a trial of the OX40 agonist ivuxolimab. The receptors stem from an adult with an advanced solid tumor such as melanoma, head and neck, liver or kidney cancer. CDR3s include the opening cysteine and the closing phenylalanine or tryptophan. Each record gives: J gene, V gene, CDR3 length, D gene, CDR3 DNA, CDR3 protein. A D gene is named only where the DNA matches it firmly.

TRBJ1-4	TRBV28	12	TRBD1	TGTGCCAGCAGACACCCCCGACAGGGTCTGTTTTTT	CASRHPRQGLFF
TRBJ1-2	TRBV5-6	14	TRBD1	TGTGCCAGCAGCCCACGGGACAGGGTGTATGGCTACACCTTC	CASSPRDRVYGYTF
TRBJ1-5	TRBV7-8	13	.	TGTGCCAGCAGCGCCGGGGGGGAACAGCCCCAGCATTTT	CASSAGGEQPQHF
TRBJ2-2	TRBV29-1	17	.	TGCAGCGTCCTCCGGGCCGCACCCCATCTGAACACCGGGGAGCTGTTTTTT	CSVLRAAPHLNTGELFF
TRBJ2-1	TRBV7-2	16	.	TGTGCCAGCAGACAAAATTTAGGGGTTTTTTGGAATGAGCAGTTCTTC	CASRQNLGVFWNEQFF
TRBJ2-7	TRBV27	13	.	TGTGCCAGCAGTTTAATCGGGCGGACCGAGCAGTACTTC	CASSLIGRTEQYF
TRBJ2-6	TRBV7-3	15	.	TGTGCCAGCAGCTTCGGCAGGGCTGGGGCCAACGTCCTGACTTTC	CASSFGRAGANVLTF
TRBJ2-1	TRBV5-1	14	.	TGCGCCAGCAGCTTGGGGGGCCTTGGGAATGAGCAGTTCTTC	CASSLGGLGNEQFF
TRBJ1-4	TRBV5-5	17	TRBD1	TGTGCCAGCAGCCCCTTAGGACAGGGCTCAACTAATGAAAAACTGTTTTTT	CASSPLGQGSTNEKLFF
TRBJ2-5	TRBV27	12	.	TGTGCCAGCAGATCTAGGTGGGAGACCCAGTACTTC	CASRSRWETQYF
TRBJ1-5	TRBV23-1	16	.	TGCGCCAGCAGTCAAATGGACAGATTGAGCAATCAGCCCCAGCATTTT	CASSQMDRLSNQPQHF
TRBJ2-7	TRBV5-1	11	.	TGCGCCAGCAGCAACTCCTACGAGCAGTACTTC	CASSNSYEQYF
TRBJ2-7	TRBV4-3	16	.	TGCGCCAGCAGCCAAGTGAGGGGACTCGCTCTGTACGAGCAGTACTTC	CASSQVRGLALYEQYF
TRBJ2-1	TRBV19	12	.	TGTGCCAGTAGCCTTCCATCCAATGAGCAGTTCTTC	CASSLPSNEQFF
TRBJ2-3	TRBV4-3	15	.	TGCGCCAGCAGCCCCACGGGAGCGGACACAGATACGCAGTATTTT	CASSPTGADTDTQYF